The clone carrying this TCR beta chain qualifies as medium-sized. The entry originates in a study of T cells after yellow fever vaccination. The TCR cDNA carried a universal primer site and UMIs from 5'RACE template switching. TCRdb re-analysed the 5' RACE reads in MiXCR, keeping a single row per CDR3 protein. The sample has approximately 31,000 distinct CDR3 sequences, roughly a tenth seen once; the top ten hold less than 15%. There are 17 residues in the CDR3. The V gene's germline CDR1 is MNHEY and CDR2 SVGEGT. Trimming at V came to 2 bases and at J to 4 bases, leaving 13 bases not matched to a gene.

V and J are TRBV6-2 or TRBV6-3 and TRBJ2-7, with 8 bases that match TRBD1. The sample was PBMCs, either bulk or a sorted T-cell subset (CD4+, CD8+, memory, or dextramer-sorted; not recorded which), taken around 15 days after the first yellow fever vaccination. The sequence derives from a man younger than 35 who received the YFV17D yellow fever vaccine. CDR3 nucleotide sequence: TGTGCCAGCAGTTACCCGGGACAGGCTTTCCTTTCTTACGAGCAGTACTTC. Its protein is CASSYPGQAFLSYEQYF.